The 21 T cell receptor beta chains below all came from one sample that was sequenced in a study of cytomegalovirus exposure and HLA in healthy donors. The PCR employed 60 Vbeta primers together with 13 Jbeta primers. Sequencing was performed with immunoSEQ multiplex PCR; in TCRdb, only in-frame clones are kept and a portion is missing. This table has 120,000 to 150,000 clones, roughly 85% appearing once. Sequencing was done on a sample of PBMCs. These receptors were taken from a male donor in good health and CMV-seronegative.

J is TRBJ2-3 and V is TRBV6-6; TRBD2 matches at 10 bases. V gave up 5 bases and J gave up 3 bases; unmatched junction bases: 8. Germline V gene data show CDR1 as MNHNY and CDR2 as SVGAGI (reference sequence). This CDR3 contains 16 residues. The CDR3 here is CASSRLAGVGTDTQYF. The DNA for the CDR3 is TGTGCCAGCAGTCGCCTAGCGGGAGTGGGAACAGATACGCAGTATTTT.

This clone was counted between two and nine times. The chain employs TRBV28 and TRBJ2-5; 8 bases fit TRBD1. The J call may not be correct, given that the DNA end is closer to TRBJ2-7. The length of the CDR3 is 16 residues. The germline V gene has CDR1 MDHEN and CDR2 SYDVKM. Here the CDR3 DNA reads TGTGCCAGCAGTTTTATCGACAGGGGCCAAACCTACGAGCAGTACTTC. Its translation: CASSFIDRGQTYEQYF.

This chain joins TRBV7-9 and TRBJ1-6; 10 positions match TRBD1. V dropped 5 bases and J dropped 9; count of bases not matched to a gene: 7. The length of the CDR3 is 15 residues. CDR1 and CDR2 (germline): SEHNR, FQNEAQ (reference sequence). CDR3 region: CASSGPGQGFSPLHF. CDR3 DNA: TGTGCCAGCAGCGGGCCGGGACAGGGGTTTTCACCCCTCCACTTT.

The rearrangement joins TRBV13 to TRBJ2-5; the match to TRBD2 covers 7 bases. Losses at the gene ends were 3 bases for V and 7 bases for J; bases not matched to a gene: 11. The CDR3 sequence is 15 residues long. Germline-derived CDR1 and CDR2 are PRHDT and FYEKMQ (reference sequence). The CDR3 region is CASSFSGTTFRTQYF. The CDR3 nucleotides read TGTGCCAGCAGCTTCTCCGGGACTACGTTCAGGACCCAGTACTTC.

V and J are TRBV9 and TRBJ2-1; TRBD2 aligns across 12 bases. Looked up from germline, CDR1 is SGDLS and CDR2 is YYNGEE. V was clipped by 4 bases and J by 4 bases; unmatched bases: 3. This CDR3 has 15 amino acids. The CDR3 sequence is CASSLGTSGYNEQFF. CDR3 bases: TGTGCCAGCAGCCTCGGGACTAGCGGGTACAATGAGCAGTTCTTC. Drawing the rest from reference TRBV9 and TRBJ2-1, the complete variable domain is DSGVTQTPKHLITATGQRVTLRCSPRSGDLSVYWYQQSLDQGLQFLIQYYNGEERAKGNILERFSAQQFPDLHSELNLSSLELGDSALYFCASSLGTSGYNEQFFGPGTRLTVL.

The rearrangement uses TRBV30 and TRBJ2-1; 10 nucleotides match TRBD2. The CDR3 contains 15 residues. The trim removed 4 bases at V and 2 bases at J, leaving 5 bases unmatched. From germline, CDR1 is GTSNPN and CDR2 SVGIG (reference sequence). The CDR3 here is CAWIPLAGAYNEQFF. CDR3 DNA: TGTGCCTGGATCCCCCTAGCGGGAGCCTACAATGAGCAGTTCTTC.

This chain connects TRBV6-1 to TRBJ2-7; 8 bases map to TRBD2. The CDR3 is 14 amino acids. Unmatched junction bases numbered 6, after V lost 7 bases and J lost 1 base. Germline CDR1 and CDR2: MNHNS and SASEGT. CDR3: CASKAGGGSYEQYF. CDR3 DNA sequence: TGTGCCAGCAAGGCGGGAGGCGGTTCCTACGAGCAGTACTTC.

The CDR3 here is CASSLTGKEGYTF. The CDR3 DNA sequence: TGTGCCAGCAGCTTAACAGGGAAGGAGGGCTACACCTTC. The gene calls are TRBV7-9 and TRBJ1-2; D is perhaps TRBD1 (6 bases). The germline V and J ends were trimmed by 2 bases and 8 bases, with 12 bases remaining between them. The CDR3 totals 13 residues. CDR1 is SEHNR and CDR2 is FQNEAQ in the germline V gene (reference sequence).

Written as DNA, the CDR3 is TGCGCCAGCAGCCAAGATACTGCCCAGCGGGGAGAGACCCAGTACTTC. It is translated as CASSQDTAQRGETQYF. The J gene is TRBJ2-5, the V gene TRBV4-1, with 7 bases identical to TRBD2. The CDR3 spans 16 residues. The junction had 8 bases not matched to a gene; V was cut back by 0 bases and J by 4 bases. The germline CDR1 and CDR2 sequences are MGHRA and YSYEKL.

This clone was seen only once. This sample also contains other DNA sequences that code for the same CDR3. The chain combines TRBV5-1 with TRBJ1-5; tentatively, D is TRBD1 (6 bases). Germline loops: CDR1 SGHRS, CDR2 YFSETQ. The CDR3 runs 13 residues. Deletions cut 1 base from V and 4 bases from J, with 6 bases between. For the CDR3, the DNA is TGCGCCAGCAGCTTGACAGGGAATCAGCCCCAGCATTTT. This encodes CASSLTGNQPQHF.

The chain has TRBV7-2 and TRBJ2-3; TRBD2 aligns across 7 bases. In germline, CDR1 is SGHTA, CDR2 FQGNSA. Trimming took 5 bases from V and 2 from J; bases not matched to a gene: 7. The CDR3 loop spans 15 amino acids. CDR3 bases: TGTGCCAGCAGCCCGGTTAGCGGGTACACAGATACGCAGTATTTT. Its translation: CASSPVSGYTDTQYF.

The CDR3 nucleotides are TGTGCCAGCAGTCGGGGGACCGGCCTGAGGCAGCCCCAGCATTTT. This encodes CASSRGTGLRQPQHF. The chain couples TRBV7-2 to TRBJ1-5; D perhaps matches TRBD1 (5 bases). The germline V and J ends were trimmed by 6 bases and 7 bases, with 19 bases remaining between them. Germline CDR1 SGHTA, CDR2 FQGNSA. This CDR3 spans 15 amino acids.

The chain is built from TRBV11-1 and TRBJ2-7; 10 nucleotides align to TRBD1. CDR1 is SGHAT, CDR2 FQDESV, per germline (reference sequence). The CDR3 contains 14 residues. J was trimmed by 6 bases and V by 5 bases; bases with no gene match: 7. The CDR3 region is CASSPGQGVSEQYF. CDR3 nucleotide sequence: TGTGCCAGCAGCCCTGGACAGGGGGTAAGCGAGCAGTACTTC.

The chain employs TRBV9 and TRBJ2-1; 14 bases agree with TRBD2. This CDR3 comprises 18 residues. CDR1 and CDR2 from the germline V gene are SGDLS and YYNGEE. Losses at the gene ends were 0 bases for V and 8 bases for J; bases not matched to a gene: 10. CDR3 amino acids: CASSVEIGGLAGEHEQFF. The DNA for the CDR3 is TGTGCCAGCAGCGTAGAAATTGGGGGACTAGCGGGGGAGCATGAGCAGTTCTTC.

The chain carries TRBV7-6 and TRBJ1-2; 8 nucleotides align to TRBD1. This CDR3 is 13 amino acids long. Germline values: CDR1 SGHVS, CDR2 FNYEAQ. With 3 bases clipped from V and 7 bases from J, the junction kept 4 bases outside the gene matches. The CDR3 coding sequence is TGTGCCAGCAGCTTGGACAGGGTTGGTGGCTACACCTTC. Protein sequence: CASSLDRVGGYTF.

V and J are TRBV28 and TRBJ2-1; 7 bases match TRBD2. Germline CDR1 reads MDHEN; CDR2 reads SYDVKM. The CDR3 extends over 17 amino acids. After removal of 1 base from V and 0 bases from J, the junction contained 6 bases not matched to a gene. The DNA of the CDR3 is TGTGCCAGCAGTTTATTGGGGGGGAGGGCCTCCTACAATGAGCAGTTCTTC. Its protein is CASSLLGGRASYNEQFF.

The chain employs TRBV30 and TRBJ1-1; no clear D gene. The CDR3 extends over 11 amino acids. The germline V gene encodes CDR1 GTSNPN and CDR2 SVGIG (reference sequence). The germline V and J ends were trimmed by 4 bases and 1 base, with 4 bases remaining between them. The CDR3 DNA reads as TGTGCCTGGATAGCGAACACTGAAGCTTTCTTT. This codes for CAWIANTEAFF.

This clone came up once. The chain links TRBV18 to TRBJ2-2, with D possibly TRBD1 on 6 matching bases. The CDR3 spans 15 residues. Between the trimmed V and J ends, which lost 2 bases and 1 base, there was a span of 8 bases. From germline, CDR1 is KGHSH and CDR2 LQKENI. CDR3 residues: CASSPDRQNTGELFF. The CDR3 DNA sequence: TGTGCCAGCTCACCAGACAGGCAGAACACCGGGGAGCTGTTTTTT.

The rearrangement joins TRBV6-1 to TRBJ2-7; 16 bases are a match to TRBD2. V gave up 4 bases and J gave up 1 base; unmatched junction bases: 4. In germline, CDR1 is MNHNS, CDR2 SASEGT. The CDR3 is made up of 17 amino acids. This chain's CDR3 is CASSAGLAGGPSYEQYF. DNA of the CDR3: TGTGCCAGCAGTGCGGGACTAGCGGGAGGGCCTTCCTACGAGCAGTACTTC.

This rearrangement joins TRBV2 to TRBJ2-7, with 7 bases that match TRBD2. The CDR3 runs 14 residues. V lost 6 bases, J lost 4 bases, and 9 bases stayed unmatched. Looked up from germline, CDR1 is SNHLY and CDR2 is FYNNEI. The CDR3 loop is CASRGGRGQYEQYF. The CDR3 nucleotides read TGTGCCAGCAGGGGGGGGAGGGGTCAGTACGAGCAGTACTTC. The whole variable domain, filled in from reference TRBV2 and TRBJ2-7, reads EPEVTQTPSHQVTQMGQEVILRCVPISNHLYFYWYRQILGQKVEFLVSFYNNEISEKSEIFDDQFSVERPDGSNFTLKIRSTKLEDSAMYFCASRGGRGQYEQYFGPGTRLTVT.

J is TRBJ1-2 and V is TRBV9; 7 bases align to TRBD1. CDR3 length: 15 amino acids. V was pared by 3 bases and J by 6 bases, with 11 bases of the junction left unmatched. Germline CDR1 reads SGDLS; CDR2 reads YYNGEE. Here the CDR3 reads CASSAQLGTANGYTF. CDR3 bases: TGTGCCAGCAGCGCCCAGTTAGGGACAGCGAATGGCTACACCTTC.